One and the same sample provided the 7 T cell receptor beta chains below, sequenced in a study of blood T cell repertoires in COVID-19. Generated by immunoSEQ multiplex PCR, the TCRdb table keeps only in-frame clones and is missing some. The sample lists some 290,000 clones, around 78% occurring once. The source material was peripheral blood. The receptors were gathered from a man aged 60-69 years who had recovered from COVID-19.

The rearrangement links TRBV12-3 or TRBV12-4 to TRBJ2-7, with D tentatively TRBD2 (5 bases). The length of the CDR3 is 12 residues. Trimming took off 7 bases at V and 3 bases at J, with 10 bases between the two ends. The CDR3 reads CASNEGYYEQYF. CDR3 sequence (DNA): TGTGCCAGCAACGAGGGATACTACGAGCAGTACTTC.

The chain joins TRBV5-1 to TRBJ2-7; 8 bases agree with TRBD2. Germline V CDR1 and CDR2: SGHRS, YFSETQ. The length of the CDR3 is 19 residues. Trimming took 4 bases from V and 3 from J; bases not matched to a gene: 21. The DNA of the CDR3 is TGCGCCAGCAGCGGACGAGGGGGTACGGTAAGCGGGAGAGGCTACGAGCAGTACTTC. It codes for CASSGRGGTVSGRGYEQYF.

In this sample, this clone turned up once. The chain couples TRBV3-1 (or the pseudogene TRBV3-2) to TRBJ2-6; D is possibly TRBD2 (6 bases). Germline V gives CDR1 LGHDT, CDR2 YNNKEL (reference sequence). V shed 5 bases and J shed 2 bases, with 16 bases lying between them. This CDR3 has 17 amino acids. The CDR3 here is CASSSSVGEAGANVLTF. In nucleotides, the CDR3 is TGTGCCAGCAGCTCGTCGGTTGGGGAGGCTGGGGCCAACGTCCTGACTTTC.

This rearrangement joins TRBV11-2 to TRBJ2-6, with a weak D call TRBD2 (6 bases). Per the germline V gene, CDR1 is SGHAT and CDR2 is FQNNGV. V was pared by 5 bases and J by 2 bases, with 16 bases between. The CDR3 spans 17 residues. DNA of the CDR3: TGTGCCAGCAGCCCAAAGGGTTCGGGGGCTGGGGCCAACGTCCTGACTTTC. Translated, it gives CASSPKGSGAGANVLTF.

The rearrangement uses TRBV19 and TRBJ1-1; TRBD1 is a possible D gene (6 bases). The CDR3 has 13 residues. Germline V gene sequence: CDR1 LNHDA, CDR2 SQIVND (reference sequence). The V and J ends lost 6 bases and 0 bases respectively, with 8 bases between them. As DNA, the CDR3 is TGTGCCAGTAGGGACAGCCTGAACACTGAAGCTTTCTTT. Translating gives CASRDSLNTEAFF.

This chain links TRBV5-1 with TRBJ2-3; 7 bases map to TRBD2. This CDR3 has 15 amino acids. Germline-derived CDR1 and CDR2 are SGHRS and YFSETQ. Trimming removed 2 bases from V and 1 base from J; junction bases left unmatched: 4. This chain's CDR3 is CASSLKGLRTDTQYF. The CDR3 bases are TGCGCCAGCAGCTTAAAGGGACTACGCACAGATACGCAGTATTTT.

The V and J genes are TRBV18 and TRBJ2-7; tentative D call: TRBD1 (5 bases). The ends were cut back, 3 bases at V and 5 bases at J, with 17 bases in the middle. CDR3 size: 15 residues. CDR1 and CDR2 from the germline V gene are KGHSH and LQKENI. CDR3 DNA sequence: TGTGCCAGCTCACCCCAGGGCCACCCCTCTCACGAGCAGTACTTC. It is translated as CASSPQGHPSHEQYF. The full variable domain, completed using reference TRBV18 and TRBJ2-7, is NAGVMQNPRHLVRRRGQEARLRCSPMKGHSHVYWYRQLPEEGLKFMVYLQKENIIDESGMPKERFSAEFPKEGPSILRIQQVVRGDSAAYFCASSPQGHPSHEQYFGPGTRLTVT.